The clone carrying this TCR beta chain was found a few times. The target antigen is unknown. The data were obtained in a study of CD8 T cells in Susac syndrome. A quantity of 0.5 to 1 ug RNA underwent reverse transcription using random hexamers. immunoSEQ multiplex PCR amplified TCR beta CDR3 across 54 Vbeta, 13 Jbeta. MiXCR, run by TCRdb on the immunoSEQ multiplex PCR reads, gives a single entry per CDR3 protein. The profile covers roughly 180,000 distinct CDR3 sequences, with about 94% appearing a single time and about 0.1% taken by the ten largest. Study observations and caveats: The study conceded that relatively few individuals underwent its TCR sequencing and HLA analysis.

Negative isolation yielded CD8+ and CD4+ T cells; FACS enriched TEMRA cells. The CDR3 length is 16 residues. The germline gives CDR1 SGHNT, CDR2 YYREEE (reference sequence). Losses at the gene ends were 3 bases for V and 6 bases for J; bases not matched to a gene: 5. Sequencing was performed on CD4+ T cells from PBMCs. This chain connects TRBV5-4 to TRBJ2-3; 15 bases are a match to TRBD2. The sequence derives from a human donor with Susac syndrome. Written as DNA, the CDR3 is TGTGCCAGCAGCTCGGGACTAGCGGGGGGCGCGGATACGCAGTATTTT. This sequence encodes CASSSGLAGGADTQYF. Supplemented by reference TRBV5-4 and TRBJ2-3, the full variable domain reads ETGVTQSPTHLIKTRGQQVTLRCSSQSGHNTVSWYQQALGQGPQFIFQYYREEENGRGNFPPRFSGLQFPNYSSELNVNALELDDSALYLCASSSGLAGGADTQYFGPGTRLTVL.